The 21 T cell receptor beta chains listed next were all sequenced from one sample in a study of blood T cells in healthy people across ages. Primed by a sample-barcoded 5' primer and a J-beta primer mix, a second PCR proceeded for about 6 to 12 cycles. TCRdb called the 5' RACE reads again in MiXCR, with one record for every CDR3 protein. This sample has around 1.5 million distinct CDR3 sequences, with about 32% found just once. Sequences were obtained from blood. All receptors come from a woman under 40 in good health.

The table lists this clonotype with a few counts. This chain connects TRBV15 to TRBJ1-2; 10 bases line up with TRBD1. Germline lookup yields CDR1 LNHNV and CDR2 YYDKDF (reference sequence). CDR3 length equals 16 residues. V was clipped by 4 bases and J by 5 bases; unmatched bases: 10. As DNA, the CDR3 is TGTGCCACCAGCAAACTGACAGGGGGCACCGCTTATGGCTACACCTTC. It codes for CATSKLTGGTAYGYTF.

Worth noting for this clonotype: The junction does not match germline at one end; this may be a read error. The chain employs TRBV28 and TRBJ2-3; perhaps TRBD2 as D (5 bases). The CDR3 runs 15 residues. Germline values: CDR1 MDHEN, CDR2 SYDVKM. The CDR3 nucleotides read TGTGTCAGCAGCTTAGCGAAAAAGGGAACAGATACGCAGTATTTT. It codes for CVSSLAKKGTDTQYF.

Details on this clonotype: A read error is possible here, since a much larger clone lies one base away. The rearrangement uses TRBV5-1 and TRBJ2-7; tentatively, D is TRBD1 (6 bases). Deletions cut 1 base from V and 3 bases from J, with 11 bases between. This CDR3 is 14 amino acids long. CDR1 is SGHRS, CDR2 YFSETQ, per germline. The CDR3 sequence is CASSLKGHNYEQYF. DNA of the CDR3: TGCGCCAGCAGCTTGAAGGGACATAACTACGAGCAGTACTTC. Using reference TRBV5-1 and TRBJ2-7 for the parts outside the CDR3, the full variable domain is KAGVTQTPRYLIKTRGQQVTLSCSPISGHRSVSWYQQTPGQGLQFLFEYFSETQRNKGNFPGRFSGRQFSNSRSEMNVSTLELGDSALYLCASSLKGHNYEQYFGPGTRLTVT.

The chain joins TRBV7-2 to TRBJ2-1; 8 bases map to TRBD2. The CDR3 runs to 14 residues. V was pared by 8 bases and J by 6 bases, with 9 bases of the junction left unmatched. Germline V CDR1 and CDR2: SGHTA, FQGNSA. CDR3 residues: CASGYGLARNEQFF. For the CDR3, the DNA is TGTGCCAGCGGCTACGGACTAGCCCGCAATGAGCAGTTCTTC.

This clonotype was recorded a few times. The V and J genes are TRBV30 and TRBJ1-2; 9 positions match TRBD1. V shed 2 bases and J 6 bases; nucleotides not matched to a gene: 1. CDR1 is GTSNPN and CDR2 is SVGIG in the germline V gene (reference sequence). The length of the CDR3 is 12 residues. The CDR3 here is CAWSRDRDGYTF. In nucleotides, the CDR3 is TGTGCCTGGAGTCGGGACAGGGATGGCTACACCTTC.

The V call is TRBV20-1, the J call TRBJ2-1; a weak D match, TRBD1 (5 bases). V was clipped by 3 bases and J by 12 bases, with 9 bases between them. Germline V gene lookup returns CDR1 DFQATT and CDR2 SNEGSKA (reference sequence). The CDR3 is 10 amino acids. CDR3 protein: CSASRGGQFF. CDR3 nucleotide sequence: TGCAGTGCTAGTAGGGGCGGGCAGTTCTTC.

The CDR3 reads CASSVDSKPNYGYTF. The CDR3 DNA reads TGTGCCAGCAGCGTAGATAGCAAACCCAACTATGGCTACACCTTC. The genes are TRBV9 and TRBJ1-2; no clear D gene. Trimming removed 0 bases from V and 2 bases from J, with 11 bases in between. CDR1 is SGDLS and CDR2 is YYNGEE in the germline V gene. The CDR3 has 15 amino acids.

Worth noting for this clonotype: This may be a read error: a much more frequent sequence differs by one nucleotide. This chain links TRBV29-1 with TRBJ2-6; no reliable D call. There are 14 residues in the CDR3. CDR1 SQVTM and CDR2 ANQGSEA come from the germline V gene. The ends were cut back, 6 bases at V and 0 bases at J, with 9 bases in the middle. Here the CDR3 DNA reads TGCAGCGTCTACCGTGACTCTGGGGCCAACGTCCTGACTTTC. Its translation: CSVYRDSGANVLTF.

This clonotype appeared a single time. This chain links TRBV6-4 with TRBJ1-5, with unresolved D. Germline CDR1 reads MRHNA; CDR2 reads SNTAGT. Trimming cost V 6 bases and J 3 bases, with 9 bases left between them. This CDR3 has 13 residues. The CDR3 bases are TGTGCCAGCAGCGAAGGTGCCAATCAGCCCCAGCATTTT. Translation gives CASSEGANQPQHF.

This clonotype came up a few times. The chain carries TRBV28 and TRBJ2-7, with 7 bases fitting TRBD1. The CDR3 loop spans 15 amino acids. Trimming took 2 bases from V and 5 from J; bases not matched to a gene: 9. Germline loops: CDR1 MDHEN, CDR2 SYDVKM. In nucleotides, the CDR3 is TGTGCCAGCAGTTTAAGGGCAGGGGGTATGGACGAGCAGTACTTC. This sequence encodes CASSLRAGGMDEQYF.

The chain is built from TRBV6-4 and TRBJ2-3; 10 bases match TRBD1. CDR3 length equals 15 residues. J lost 2 bases, V lost 6 bases, and 5 bases had no gene match. Per the germline V gene, CDR1 is MRHNA and CDR2 is SNTAGT. In DNA, the CDR3 is TGTGCCAGCAGCGGACAGGGGGGCTCCACAGATACGCAGTATTTT. Translating it yields CASSGQGGSTDTQYF.

Here the CDR3 reads CSARDKDGPNEKLFF. DNA for the CDR3: TGCAGTGCTAGAGATAAGGACGGCCCTAATGAAAAACTGTTTTTT. This chain joins TRBV20-1 and TRBJ1-4; D call uncertain. Germline-derived CDR1 and CDR2 are DFQATT and SNEGSKA (reference sequence). Trimming stripped 0 bases from V and 3 bases from J, with 11 bases between. CDR3 length equals 15 residues.

This clonotype has only a few counts. The V call is TRBV29-1, the J call TRBJ2-1, with 8 nucleotides matching TRBD1. The germline CDR1 and CDR2 sequences are SQVTM and ANQGSEA. V was clipped by 6 bases and J by 2 bases; unmatched bases: 9. CDR3 length: 15 residues. CDR3 sequence reads: CSVGGQGLTYNEQFF. The CDR3, as DNA: TGCAGCGTCGGAGGACAGGGACTTACCTACAATGAGCAGTTCTTC.

V usage is TRBV28 and J usage is TRBJ1-2, with a tentative D call TRBD1 (6 bases). The CDR3 consists of 14 residues. Germline CDR1 and CDR2: MDHEN and SYDVKM. V lost 1 base, J lost 4 bases, and 10 bases lay in between. The CDR3 DNA follows: TGTGCCAGCAGTTTATTGGGGGCGACCTATGGCTACACCTTC. Protein sequence: CASSLLGATYGYTF.

The chain couples TRBV5-4 to TRBJ2-7; D remains unclear. Germline V gives CDR1 SGHNT, CDR2 YYREEE (reference sequence). The CDR3 is made up of 13 amino acids. The V gene lost 0 bases and the J gene lost 6 bases, with 10 bases spanning the gap. CDR3 sequence (DNA): TGTGCCAGCAGCTTGGCCGTAGGCTGCGAGCAGTACTTC. Translation: CASSLAVGCEQYF.

This clonotype has at least ten counts. The gene calls are TRBV29-1 and TRBJ2-1; D unresolved. V was cut by 2 bases and J by 12 bases, with 5 bases left in between. Germline CDR1 and CDR2: SQVTM and ANQGSEA. This CDR3 contains 9 residues. Written as DNA, the CDR3 is TGCAGCGTTGAACGGATGCAGTTCTTC. Translation gives CSVERMQFF.

Only a few counts were recorded for this clonotype. J is TRBJ2-3 and V is TRBV28; no firm D call. This CDR3 comprises 15 residues. The germline gives CDR1 MDHEN, CDR2 SYDVKM. The ends were cut back, 2 bases at V and 3 bases at J, with 12 bases in the middle. CDR3 sequence (DNA): TGTGCCAGCAGTTTAGACCGGGCCACGACAGATACGCAGTATTTT. This translates into CASSLDRATTDTQYF. The full variable domain, with the rest looked up from reference TRBV28 and TRBJ2-3, is DVKVTQSSRYLVKRTGEKVFLECVQDMDHENMFWYRQDPGLGLRLIYFSYDVKMKEKGDIPEGYSVSREKKERFSLILESASTNQTSMYLCASSLDRATTDTQYFGPGTRLTVL.

This clonotype came up a few times. J is TRBJ2-5 and V is TRBV6-5; 7 bases fit TRBD1. The V gene end was trimmed by 10 bases and the J gene end by 4 bases; junction bases not matched to a gene: 15. Germline lookup yields CDR1 MNHEY and CDR2 SVGAGI. The CDR3 is made up of 15 amino acids. CDR3 sequence: CATKTSWAGGETQYF. DNA of the CDR3: TGTGCCACCAAAACCTCTTGGGCAGGGGGAGAGACCCAGTACTTC.

The rearrangement joins TRBV20-1 to TRBJ1-2; 9 bases are shared with TRBD1. There are 15 residues in the CDR3. Trimming removed 3 bases from V and 2 bases from J; junction bases left unmatched: 7. Germline V CDR1 and CDR2: DFQATT, SNEGSKA (reference sequence). CDR3 sequence reads: CSASVRGQGNYGYTF. The CDR3 region has the DNA TGCAGTGCTAGTGTAAGAGGACAGGGGAACTATGGCTACACCTTC.

This rearrangement joins TRBV5-8 to TRBJ1-2; TRBD1 is a possible D gene (5 bases). CDR3 size: 11 residues. V lost 3 bases, J lost 8 bases, and 8 bases lay in between. From germline, CDR1 is SGHTS and CDR2 YDEGEE. The CDR3 nucleotides read TGTGCCAGCAGCTGGAGGGACGGCTACACCTTC. The encoded protein is CASSWRDGYTF. Supplemented by reference TRBV5-8 and TRBJ1-2, the full variable domain reads EAGVTQSPTHLIKTRGQQATLRCSPISGHTSVYWYQQALGLGLQFLLWYDEGEERNRGNFPPRFSGRQFPNYSSELNVNALELEDSALYLCASSWRDGYTFGSGTRLTVV.

The chain employs TRBV2 and TRBJ2-1, with a tentative D call TRBD2 (5 bases). Germline V gene data show CDR1 as SNHLY and CDR2 as FYNNEI. This CDR3 spans 14 amino acids. V was clipped by 2 bases and J by 6 bases, with 11 bases between them. Here the CDR3 reads CASSESTNFNEQFF. CDR3 nucleotides: TGTGCCAGCAGTGAATCGACTAACTTCAATGAGCAGTTCTTC.